This TCR beta chain was identified in a study of blood T cell repertoires in COVID-19. Study-level background: Samples representing acute and convalescent COVID-19 were sourced from the United States, Italy and Spain. PBMCs, B-cell-depleted T cells, or T cells provided the cDNA or gDNA that made up the material.

Trimming left V 6 bases short and J 4 bases short, with 10 bases between. Germline V gene lookup returns CDR1 MNHEY and CDR2 SMNVEV (reference sequence). The CDR3 runs to 13 residues. In the original analysis: Reference gene primer amplification gave nucleated cell count estimates. The repertoire was sequenced with immunoSEQ multiplex PCR; TCRdb's copy has only in-frame clones and lacks some. V and J calls and clone size are copied from that table; D and trimming were computed from the DNA. The sample carries more than 110,000 clones, more than 75% recorded once. This clone occurred a few times. Sequencing input: peripheral blood. The source of this sequence is an elderly woman with acute or convalescent COVID-19. V usage is TRBV27 and J usage is TRBJ1-5; D is unclear. The CDR3 loop reads CASRAVWNQPQHF. The CDR3 region has the DNA TGTGCCAGCAGGGCTGTTTGGAATCAGCCCCAGCATTTT.